This TCR beta chain was documented in a study of CD8 T cells in Susac syndrome. An input of roughly 0.5 to 1 ug of RNA was subjected to reverse transcription using random hexamers. Amplification of TCR beta CDR3 across 54 Vbeta and 13 Jbeta was performed with immunoSEQ multiplex PCR. TCRdb called the immunoSEQ multiplex PCR reads again in MiXCR, with one record for every CDR3 protein. This table holds 140,000 to 150,000 distinct CDR3 sequences, less than 95% found once. CDR3 length equals 14 residues. J lost 4 bases, V lost 1 base, and 0 bases had no gene match. From germline, CDR1 is MNHEY and CDR2 SMNVEV (reference sequence).

Source material: CD4+ T cells from PBMCs. The V gene is TRBV27, the J gene TRBJ1-1; 10 positions match TRBD1. This sequence was found in a human donor in good health. The CDR3 DNA is TGTGCCAGCAGTTTATGGGACAGGGGCACTGAAGCTTTCTTT. It encodes CASSLWDRGTEAFF.